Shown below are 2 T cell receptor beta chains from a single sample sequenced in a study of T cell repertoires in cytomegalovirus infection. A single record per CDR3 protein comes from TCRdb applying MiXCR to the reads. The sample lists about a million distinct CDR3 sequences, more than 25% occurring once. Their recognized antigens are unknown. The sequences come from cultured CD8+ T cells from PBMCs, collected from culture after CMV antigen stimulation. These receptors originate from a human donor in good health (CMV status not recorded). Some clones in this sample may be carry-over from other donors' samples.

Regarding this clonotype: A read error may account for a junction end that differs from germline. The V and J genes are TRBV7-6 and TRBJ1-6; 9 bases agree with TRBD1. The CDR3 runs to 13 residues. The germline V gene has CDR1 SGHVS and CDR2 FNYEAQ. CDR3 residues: CANSWGDREPLHF. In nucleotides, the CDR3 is TGTGCCAACAGCTGGGGGGACAGGGAGCCCCTCCACTTT.

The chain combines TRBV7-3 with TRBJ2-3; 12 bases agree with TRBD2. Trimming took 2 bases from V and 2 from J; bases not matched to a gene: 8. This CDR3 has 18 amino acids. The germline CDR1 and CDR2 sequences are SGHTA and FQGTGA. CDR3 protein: CASSLLPSGGANTDTQYF. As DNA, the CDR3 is TGTGCCAGCAGCTTACTACCTAGCGGGGGGGCTAACACAGATACGCAGTATTTT.